This is a list of T cell receptor beta chains from one sample in a study of control samples from healthy donors and cancer patients. This table comes from immunoSEQ multiplex PCR, and its TCRdb copy is limited to in-frame clones, with some not included. The sample lists around 100,000 clones; 75% to 90% were seen once. Sequencing was done on a sample of PBMCs. The receptor source for this set is a man in his 60s with lung cancer. Each CDR3 is given with its conserved first and last residue. Fields, in order: D gene, clone size, V gene, J gene, CDR3 DNA, CDR3 protein. The D gene is left open where the match is weak. Expanded clones get a size class; other rows say once, few or many, or leave the size out.

>NA|NA|TRBV5-4|TRBJ2-1
TGTGCCAGCAGCTTCCTAACGGACTCCTACAATGAGCAGTTCTTC
CASSFLTDSYNEQFF
>NA|once|TRBV19|TRBJ2-2
TGTGCCAGTAGTAAGAAGGGCGCCGGGGAGCTGTTTTTT
CASSKKGAGELFF
>NA|few|TRBV11-3|TRBJ1-4
TGTGCCAGCAGCTTAGGTGCCGTTAATGAAAAACTGTTTTTT
CASSLGAVNEKLFF
>NA|NA|TRBV20-1|TRBJ1-5
TGCAGTGCTAGTTTAGGGAGCAATCAGCCCCAGCATTTT
CSASLGSNQPQHF
>NA|NA|TRBV3-1/TRBV3-2|TRBJ1-1
TGTGCCAGCAGCCATCTAAAGGGAACTGAAGCTTTCTTT
CASSHLKGTEAFF
>TRBD1|NA|TRBV10-1|TRBJ1-1
TGCGCCAGCAGTGGGCGGTCGGACAGGGGGATTGAAGCTTTCTTT
CASSGRSDRGIEAFF
>NA|NA|TRBV7-9|TRBJ1-4
TGTGCCAGCACGGGTGTGATAGGGGTTCATGAAAAACTGTTTTTT
CASTGVIGVHEKLFF
>NA|NA|TRBV4-1|TRBJ1-3
TGCGCCAGCAGCCAAGATGGCCCGCGAAACACCATATATTTT
CASSQDGPRNTIYF
>NA|NA|TRBV6-5|TRBJ1-2
TGTGCCAGCAGAGGTGGATATAGCGGCTACACCTTC
CASRGGYSGYTF
>NA|NA|TRBV19|TRBJ1-5
TGTGCCAGTAGTACCACCCATTCAATTTGGGATTCTAGCAATCAGCCCCAGCATTTT
CASSTTHSIWDSSNQPQHF